The 9 T cell receptor beta chains below all came from one sample that was sequenced in a study of T cells in women clearing cervical HPV infection. The table came from immunoSEQ multiplex PCR; TCRdb's copy has only in-frame clones and leaves some out. This repertoire includes around 31,000 clones. Sample: blood buffy coat. These TCRs come from a woman aged 18-69 years with a cervical HPV16 infection that either progressed to CIN3+ or cleared (not recorded which).

Concerning this clone: The read comes to an end 3 residues before the CDR3 does, leaving the germline J gene to fill in the end. The rearrangement joins TRBV10-3 to TRBJ1-2, with 7 bases identical to TRBD1. This CDR3 comprises 14 residues. CDR1 and CDR2 (germline): ENHRY, SYGVKD. The sequenced CDR3 bases are TGTGCCACGAACCTCGGACAGGACCCCGGCGGC. This codes for CATNLGQDPGG. The whole CDR3 sequence reads CATNLGQDPGGYTF.

Of note for this clone: Read coverage stops 3 residues before the CDR3 terminus; the germline J gene supplies the remainder. The chain uses TRBV19 and TRBJ2-7, with 8 bases fitting TRBD1. Germline V CDR1 and CDR2: LNHDA, SQIVND (reference sequence). The CDR3 totals 15 residues. With 3 bases clipped from V and 0 bases from J, the junction kept 4 bases outside the gene matches. Here the CDR3 reads CASSMGQESSYEQYF. The part of the CDR3 DNA that was read is TGTGCCAGTAGTATGGGACAGGAGAGCTCCTACGAG.

On this clone itself: The read ends 3 residues shy of where the CDR3 ends; the end is completed using the germline J gene. The rearrangement links TRBV11-3 to TRBJ1-1; D remains ambiguous. Trimming stripped 5 bases from V and 0 bases from J, with 13 bases between. The CDR3 contains 15 residues. Germline CDR1 reads SGHNT; CDR2 reads YENEEA. The chain's CDR3 is CASSPEGQMNTEAFF. CDR3 bases read: TGTGCCAGCAGCCCAGAAGGGCAGATGAACACTGAA. The full variable domain, completed using reference TRBV11-3 and TRBJ1-1, is EAGVVQSPRYKIIEKKQPVAFWCNPISGHNTLYWYLQNLGQGPELLIRYENEEAVDDSQLPKDRFSAERLKGVDSTLKIQPAELGDSAVYLCASSPEGQMNTEAFFGQGTRLTVV.

Comment on this clone: The sequence runs out 3 residues before the end of the CDR3; the remainder is reconstructed from the germline J gene. The V call is TRBV7-2, the J call TRBJ1-4; no clear D gene. V lost 1 base and J lost 8, with 14 bases in between. CDR3 length equals 15 residues. The V gene's germline CDR1 is SGHTA and CDR2 FQGNSA. The CDR3 reads CASSLGSGSREKLFF. The part of the CDR3 DNA that was read is TGTGCCAGCAGCTTAGGGAGCGGGTCAAGGGAAAAA.

Concerning this clone: The read stops 3 residues short of the end of the CDR3; the missing end is completed from the germline J gene. This chain uses TRBV19 with TRBJ2-1; 7 bases line up with TRBD2. This CDR3 has 13 residues. The V and J ends lost 5 bases and 6 bases, in that order; junction bases with no gene match: 4. Germline V CDR1 and CDR2: LNHDA, SQIVND (reference sequence). CDR3 in amino acids: CASSWLAGNEQFF. The part of the CDR3 DNA that was read is TGTGCCAGTAGTTGGTTAGCGGGCAATGAG.

With respect to this clone: The CDR3 end falls 3 residues outside the read, so it is completed with the germline J gene. The rearrangement uses TRBV20-1 and TRBJ1-1; maybe TRBD1 (5 bases). This CDR3 is 13 amino acids long. In germline, CDR1 is DFQATT, CDR2 SNEGSKA (reference sequence). V shed 5 bases and J shed 7 bases, with 17 bases lying between them. CDR3 amino acids: CSAPEVGRGEAFF. The CDR3 bases that were read are TGCAGTGCTCCGGAGGTGGGGCGTGGTGAA.

On this clone itself: The read ends 3 residues before the CDR3 terminus; that terminus is restored from the germline J gene. The genes are TRBV19 and TRBJ1-4; 12 positions agree with TRBD1. Germline CDR1 LNHDA, CDR2 SQIVND (reference sequence). With V trimmed by 9 bases and J by 10 bases, 9 bases remained unmatched. CDR3 length equals 14 residues. The DNA read from the CDR3 is TGTGCCAGCACTGGGACAGGGGGCTTAGTAAAA. This encodes CASTGTGGLVK. The entire CDR3 reads CASTGTGGLVKLFF.

A word on this clone: The read comes to an end 3 residues before the CDR3 does, leaving the germline J gene to fill in the end. The J gene is TRBJ1-1, the V gene TRBV18; D possibly corresponds to TRBD1 (5 bases). Germline loops: CDR1 KGHSH, CDR2 LQKENI. The CDR3 is made up of 13 amino acids. Trimming stripped 3 bases from V and 5 bases from J, with 10 bases between. Partial CDR3 DNA: TGTGCCAGCTCACCCCCGGGGGGGACTGAA. Its protein product is CASSPPGGTE. The entire CDR3 protein is CASSPPGGTEAFF.

CDR3 DNA (partial): TGTGCCAGCAGCCCCGGCGGCGGGACAGCCAACACCGGGGAG. It is translated as CASSPGGGTANTGE. The entire CDR3 sequence reads CASSPGGGTANTGELFF. The rearrangement joins TRBV7-7 to TRBJ2-2; a weak D match, TRBD1 (7 bases). The CDR3 goes on 3 residues after the read ends, and that part is filled in from the germline J gene. The V gene lost 5 bases and the J gene lost 2 bases, with 18 bases spanning the gap. CDR1 is SSHAT and CDR2 is FNYEAQ in the germline V gene (reference sequence). CDR3 size: 17 residues. The full variable domain, completed using reference TRBV7-7 and TRBJ2-2, is GAGVSQSPRYKVTKRGQDVTLRCDPISSHATLYWYQQALGQGPEFLTYFNYEAQPDKSGLPSDRFSAERPEGSISTLTIQRTEQRDSAMYRCASSPGGGTANTGELFFGEGSRLTVL.